The 15 T cell receptor beta chains below all came from one sample that was sequenced in a study of cytomegalovirus exposure and HLA in healthy donors. The PCR contained 60 Vbeta and 13 Jbeta primers. Clones were read by immunoSEQ multiplex PCR, and TCRdb kept only the in-frame ones, dropping some. The sample holds approximately 150,000 clones; almost 80% are singletons and the top ten take roughly 1.3%. Sequencing used PBMCs. Receptors were obtained from a woman aged 45-60 years in good health and CMV-seronegative.

The V gene is TRBV28, the J gene TRBJ2-7; D is ambiguous. V was shortened by 3 bases and J by 2 bases, with 11 bases between the two germline ends. CDR3 size: 14 residues. CDR1 is MDHEN, CDR2 SYDVKM, per germline. DNA of the CDR3: TGTGCCAGCAGTTTTGGGCAGCTCCCCTACGAGCAGTACTTC. Its translation is CASSFGQLPYEQYF. Filled out from reference TRBV28 and TRBJ2-7, the complete variable domain reads DVKVTQSSRYLVKRTGEKVFLECVQDMDHENMFWYRQDPGLGLRLIYFSYDVKMKEKGDIPEGYSVSREKKERFSLILESASTNQTSMYLCASSFGQLPYEQYFGPGTRLTVT.

V and J are TRBV6-5 and TRBJ1-2; TRBD1 agrees at 8 bases. The CDR3 sequence is 15 residues long. J was trimmed by 8 bases and V by 0 bases; bases with no gene match: 8. CDR1 MNHEY and CDR2 SVGAGI come from the germline V gene. The CDR3 DNA sequence: TGTGCCAGCAGTTACTCGGACAGGGAGGGCTTCGGCTACACCTTC. It is translated as CASSYSDREGFGYTF.

This clone was counted once. The chain combines TRBV11-3 with TRBJ2-5, with unresolved D. Germline V gene data show CDR1 as SGHNT and CDR2 as YENEEA. This CDR3 is built from 13 residues. The germline V and J ends were trimmed by 1 base and 4 bases, with 7 bases remaining between them. The CDR3 nucleotides are TGTGCCAGCAGCTTAGGCGTTTCAGAGACCCAGTACTTC. Protein: CASSLGVSETQYF.

V usage is TRBV19 and J usage is TRBJ2-1, with TRBD2 matching 9 bases. The ends lost 3 bases at V and 6 bases at J; junction bases unmatched: 9. The CDR3 has 16 amino acids. The germline V gene has CDR1 LNHDA and CDR2 SQIVND (reference sequence). The CDR3 DNA reads as TGTGCCAGTAGTATGTCTAGCGGGAACCCAACCAATGAGCAGTTCTTC. This codes for CASSMSSGNPTNEQFF.

This rearrangement joins TRBV5-1 to TRBJ2-5; 8 positions agree with TRBD1. The better agreement between TRBJ2-7 and the DNA end casts doubt on the J call. The V gene's germline CDR1 is SGHRS and CDR2 YFSETQ. This CDR3 contains 15 residues. CDR3 region: CASSLAGGASYEQYF. The CDR3 DNA sequence: TGCGCCAGCAGCTTGGCAGGGGGCGCGTCGTACGAGCAGTACTTC.

This sequence joins TRBV7-9 and TRBJ2-1; 8 nucleotides match TRBD2. There are 15 residues in the CDR3. From germline, CDR1 is SEHNR and CDR2 FQNEAQ (reference sequence). V shed 3 bases, J shed 2 bases, and the junction held 3 bases outside the gene matches. The CDR3 spells CASSFGRGAYNEQFF. CDR3 coding DNA: TGTGCCAGCAGCTTCGGGCGGGGGGCCTACAATGAGCAGTTCTTC.

This chain uses TRBV11-1 with TRBJ2-7, with D perhaps matching TRBD2 (5 bases). This CDR3 spans 14 amino acids. Per germline, CDR1 SGHAT and CDR2 FQDESV (reference sequence). V dropped 5 bases and J dropped 5 bases, with 16 bases sitting between them. Written as DNA, the CDR3 is TGTGCCAGCAGCCCCGACTATGACATACACGAGCAGTACTTC. Amino acid sequence: CASSPDYDIHEQYF.

As DNA, the CDR3 is TGCGCCAGCAGCCAACGCCCGGGGGAGGTCACAGATACGCAGTATTTT. Translated: CASSQRPGEVTDTQYF. V gene TRBV4-1 combines with J gene TRBJ2-3, with D perhaps matching TRBD2 (6 bases). With 2 bases removed from V and 2 bases from J, the gap between germline ends came to 14 bases. The CDR3 spans 16 residues. CDR1 is MGHRA and CDR2 is YSYEKL in the germline V gene.

The chain joins TRBV4-3 to TRBJ1-4; 8 nucleotides match TRBD1. CDR3 length: 15 amino acids. V shed 0 bases, J shed 7 bases, and the junction held 4 bases outside the gene matches. The germline V gene has CDR1 LGHNA and CDR2 YSLEER. The CDR3 nucleotides are TGCGCCAGCAGCCAAGAGGACAGGGTCGGTGAAAAACTGTTTTTT. The encoded protein is CASSQEDRVGEKLFF.

This chain links TRBV4-2 with TRBJ1-3, with D unresolved. The CDR3 is 16 residues long. With 0 bases removed from V and 0 bases from J, the gap between germline ends came to 9 bases. In germline, CDR1 is LGHNA, CDR2 YNFKEQ. CDR3 in DNA: TGTGCCAGCAGCCAAGATTGGAGCGGCTCTGGAAACACCATATATTTT. This codes for CASSQDWSGSGNTIYF.

The chain joins TRBV5-1 to TRBJ1-4, with D unclear. The CDR3 has 13 residues. Germline-derived CDR1 and CDR2 are SGHRS and YFSETQ. Trimming shortened V by 4 bases and J by 6 bases, and 10 bases separated the two germline ends. The CDR3, as DNA: TGCGCCAGCAGCGCCGGGGAGGATGAAAAACTGTTTTTT. Translation gives CASSAGEDEKLFF. Looking up the rest from reference TRBV5-1 and TRBJ1-4 gives the full variable domain: KAGVTQTPRYLIKTRGQQVTLSCSPISGHRSVSWYQQTPGQGLQFLFEYFSETQRNKGNFPGRFSGRQFSNSRSEMNVSTLELGDSALYLCASSAGEDEKLFFGSGTQLSVL.

The chain couples TRBV5-4 to TRBJ2-7, with no clear D. The CDR3 runs to 15 residues. Germline CDR1 and CDR2: SGHNT and YYREEE (reference sequence). Between the trimmed V and J ends, which lost 2 bases and 1 base, there was a span of 13 bases. The CDR3 sequence is CASSLTPTLSYEQYF. CDR3 sequence (DNA): TGTGCCAGCAGCTTAACCCCGACACTTTCCTACGAGCAGTACTTC. Variable domain in full (rest from reference TRBV5-4 and TRBJ2-7): ETGVTQSPTHLIKTRGQQVTLRCSSQSGHNTVSWYQQALGQGPQFIFQYYREEENGRGNFPPRFSGLQFPNYSSELNVNALELDDSALYLCASSLTPTLSYEQYFGPGTRLTVT.

The V call is TRBV7-8, the J call TRBJ1-1, with 7 bases aligning to TRBD1. CDR1 and CDR2 (germline): SGHVS, FQNEAQ. The CDR3 has 17 amino acids. The junction had 16 bases not matched to a gene; V was cut back by 5 bases and J by 4 bases. The DNA of the CDR3 is TGTGCCAGCAGCCTCGAGAACAGGGGCGTTGGGGCCACTGAAGCTTTCTTT. The encoded protein is CASSLENRGVGATEAFF.

This clone was detected once. V and J are TRBV2 and TRBJ1-2; D unresolved. The CDR3 is 12 amino acids. The V end was cut by 3 bases, the J end by 2 bases, with 4 bases between. Per germline, CDR1 SNHLY and CDR2 FYNNEI. CDR3 loop: CASSDRNYGYTF. For the CDR3, the DNA is TGTGCCAGCAGTGACAGGAACTATGGCTACACCTTC.

The V call is TRBV6-5, the J call TRBJ2-7; D perhaps matches TRBD1 (5 bases). CDR3 length: 14 amino acids. The V end lost 2 bases, the J end lost 5 bases, and 13 bases lay between the germline ends. CDR1 MNHEY and CDR2 SVGAGI come from the germline V gene. In DNA, the CDR3 is TGTGCCAGCAGTTACGAGGACACTTTTAACGAGCAGTACTTC. Translation gives CASSYEDTFNEQYF.